The clone carrying this T cell receptor (beta chain) was detected only a few times. The antigen is undetermined. This sample stems from a study of regulatory T cells in long-lasting Graves disease. The study's findings and limits: Persistent Graves' patients possessed reduced TCR diversity relative to recently diagnosed ones.

iRepertoire HTBI primers and Arm-PCR of CDR3 regions built TCR beta libraries. TCRdb reprocessed the multiplex PCR reads with MiXCR, giving one entry per CDR3 protein. The profile shows over 350,000 distinct CDR3 sequences, approximately 16% of them singletons. Time point given: newly diagnosed GD, antithyroid drugs for less than 3 months. Researchers made the TCR library from RNA that was extracted from PBMCs. Germline CDR1 SGHTA, CDR2 FQGNSA. After removal of 1 base from V and 3 bases from J, the junction contained 17 bases not matched to a gene. The CDR3 is 19 amino acids. These records were also assigned to another study, of T cells in Graves' hyperthyroidism and ophthalmopathy. That paper adds: Blood also held most thyroid clonotypes expanded beyond 0.001.

The chain carries TRBV7-2 and TRBJ2-7, with 8 bases identical to TRBD2. The sample consisted of peripheral blood mononuclear cells (PBMCs), taken at new diagnosis, from a patient treated with antithyroid drugs. This clonotype was sampled from a woman aged 40 to 50 with Graves disease. The CDR3 protein is CASSLVGTSGPTSRYEQYF. CDR3 in DNA: TGTGCCAGCAGCTTAGTGGGGACTAGTGGCCCCACAAGTCGCTACGAGCAGTACTTC.